This T cell receptor beta chain is drawn from a study of blood T cells in healthy people across ages. PCR was performed a second time for roughly 7 to 11 cycles using a sample-barcoded 5' primer and a J-beta primer mix. TCRdb passed the 5' RACE reads through MiXCR, listing each CDR3 protein once. The data contain some 880,000 distinct CDR3 sequences, 30% to 45% of them seen just once; the ten biggest clones take up over 10%. V was pared by 3 bases and J by 6 bases, with 6 bases between. This CDR3 has 12 amino acids. Germline values: CDR1 SGDLS, CDR2 YYNGEE. Sample: blood. The receptor comes from a man aged 18 to 30 in good health. The V gene is TRBV9, the J gene TRBJ2-2; D unclear. The CDR3 loop reads CASSAPAGELFF. The DNA for the CDR3 is TGTGCCAGCAGCGCCCCGGCCGGGGAGCTGTTTTTT.